This TCR beta chain was recovered during a study of T cell responses to AZD1222 COVID-19 vaccine. Germline trimming cut 4 bases from V and 2 bases from J; bases unmatched to any gene: 19. The germline V gene has CDR1 MGHRA and CDR2 YSYEKL. This CDR3 is 22 amino acids long. A remark on this clone: Antigen specificity is unknown.

Broader study findings: Repertoire samples came only from after the peak T cell response. Mostly white British, mostly female donors; authors suggested clonal diversity may be underestimated.

Clones were read by immunoSEQ multiplex PCR, and TCRdb kept only the in-frame ones, dropping some. The sample has 90,000 to 130,000 clones; 85% to 90% are singletons. The sample was peripheral blood, taken 28 days after the second AZD1222 dose. This chain joins TRBV4-1 and TRBJ2-1, with 14 bases lining up with TRBD2. The source of this sequence is an adult who received the AZD1222 COVID-19 vaccine. This CDR3 is CASSRSHRTSGGKNRAYNEQFF. The CDR3 nucleotides read TGCGCCAGCAGCCGAAGCCATCGGACTAGCGGGGGGAAAAATCGGGCCTACAATGAGCAGTTCTTC.